Sequencing of this T cell receptor (beta chain) was carried out in a study of T cells in localized non-small cell lung cancer (dated by TCRdb to about 2020). General notes on the study: The study examined T cell repertoires in hundreds of patients with early-stage NSCLC and compared tumors with uninvolved tumor-adjacent lungs. The cohort comprised some 220 treatment-naïve NSCLC patients with resected, localized lung tumors. The mean age of the NSCLC patients was roughly 63 years, with roughly 120 men and over 100 women.

TCR beta CDR3 regions were sequenced from DNA using the immunoSEQ Assay. In the original analysis: To compute T cell density, TCR beta template counts were normalized to usable DNA, which was estimated by amplifying housekeeping genes. Using the preseqR package, richness was estimated by extrapolating to 120,000 templates for tissue samples and 400,000 templates for PBMC samples. Clonality was defined as one minus Pielou's evenness. Tissue-enriched TCRs were identified through differential abundance testing performed on productive amino-acid clonotypes, with a minimum total count of 5 and an alpha of 0.1. The Jaccard Index and the Morisita Overlap Index were used to quantify repertoire overlap between compartments. GLIPH grouped TCR beta CDR3s together with public tetramer-defined viral CDR3s, and a viral motif had to include at least three viral sequences and show V-gene enrichment. The table comes from immuneACCESS by way of TCRdb, which keeps in-frame sequences with V and J called. Part of the clones is missing from these tables; in studies checked, under half for an unresolved V gene and the rest for unknown reasons. V, J and clone size are taken as reported in that table, and D and trimming were inferred from the DNA itself. This sample is represented by around 5,600 clones; around 25% of them were singletons. The ten top clones hold around a tenth of the sample.

The paper's findings and limits, for the study overall: Because the study design was exploratory, TCR variables were selected using unadjusted p-values without false-discovery rate correction. Longer overall survival was associated with higher T cell density in blood, whereas shorter survival was associated with higher clonality in adjacent lung. Uninvolved tumor-adjacent lung showed the highest T cell clonality, higher than tumor, which suggests more focused antigenic responses in the uninvolved tumor-adjacent lung. A median of roughly 60 of the top 100 tumor clones turned up in the paired uninvolved adjacent lung, and approximately 30 of those clones also ranked among the top 100 of that same adjacent lung. Multi-region tumor sequencing was not performed, so intratumor heterogeneity could not be excluded.

This clone was observed a few times. Which antigen it targets is not known. Base qualities were left out, and no much larger clone turns up one base away. Spanning cysteine to phenylalanine, the CDR3 consists of 14 amino acids. The kept DNA is CDR3 alone, 42 bases in frame from the first base. CDR1 GTSNPN and CDR2 SVGIG were looked up in the germline V gene (reference sequence). V and J are truncated by 4 bases and 2 bases respectively, leaving an intervening sequence of 15 bases. At diagnosis, peripheral blood, uninvolved tumor-adjacent lung and tumor were collected and were preserved as a mix of fresh-frozen and FFPE material.

The sequenced sample was lung tumor tissue, obtained before any cancer treatment. The sequence is built from TRBV30 and TRBJ2-7; no confident D gene assignment can be made. The receptor was isolated from a female donor over 55 with stage I lung adenocarcinoma. The CDR3 protein sequence reads: CAWTKLLPTYEQYF. The bases are TGTGCCTGGACCAAACTACTTCCTACCTACGAGCAGTACTTC.